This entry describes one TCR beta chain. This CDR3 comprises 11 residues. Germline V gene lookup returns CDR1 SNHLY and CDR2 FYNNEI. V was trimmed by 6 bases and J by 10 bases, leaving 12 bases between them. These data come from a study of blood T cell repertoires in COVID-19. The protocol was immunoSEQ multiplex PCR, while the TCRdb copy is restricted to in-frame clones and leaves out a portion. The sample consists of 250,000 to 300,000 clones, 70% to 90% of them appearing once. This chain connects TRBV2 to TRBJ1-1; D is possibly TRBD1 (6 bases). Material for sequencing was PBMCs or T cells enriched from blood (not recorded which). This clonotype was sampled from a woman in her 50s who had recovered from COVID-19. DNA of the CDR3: TGTGCCAGCAGAGAGACAGGCCCAGCTTTCTTT. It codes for CASRETGPAFF.